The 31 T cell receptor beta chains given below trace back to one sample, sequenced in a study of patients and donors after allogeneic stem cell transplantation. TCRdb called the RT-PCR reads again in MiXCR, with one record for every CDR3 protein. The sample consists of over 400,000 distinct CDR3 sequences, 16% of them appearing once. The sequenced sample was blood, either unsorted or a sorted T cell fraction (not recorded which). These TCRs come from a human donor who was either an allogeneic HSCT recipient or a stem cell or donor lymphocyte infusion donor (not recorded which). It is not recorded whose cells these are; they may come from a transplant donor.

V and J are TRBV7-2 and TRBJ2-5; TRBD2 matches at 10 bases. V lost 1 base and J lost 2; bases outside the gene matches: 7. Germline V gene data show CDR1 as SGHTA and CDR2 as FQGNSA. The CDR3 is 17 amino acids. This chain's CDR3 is CASSLERLTSGQETQYF. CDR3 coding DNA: TGTGCCAGCAGCTTAGAGCGTTTGACTAGCGGGCAAGAGACCCAGTACTTC.

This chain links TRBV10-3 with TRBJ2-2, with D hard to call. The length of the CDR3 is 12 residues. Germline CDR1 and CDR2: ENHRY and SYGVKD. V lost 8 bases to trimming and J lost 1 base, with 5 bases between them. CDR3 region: CAISENTGELFF. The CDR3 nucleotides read TGTGCCATCTCAGAGAACACCGGGGAGCTGTTTTTT.

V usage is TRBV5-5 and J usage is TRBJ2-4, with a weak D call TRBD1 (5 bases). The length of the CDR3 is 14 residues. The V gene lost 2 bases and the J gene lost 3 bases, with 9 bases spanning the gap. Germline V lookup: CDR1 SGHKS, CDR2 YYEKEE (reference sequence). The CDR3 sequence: CASSFRDSKNIQYF. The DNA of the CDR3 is TGTGCCAGCAGCTTCAGGGATAGCAAAAACATTCAGTACTTC.

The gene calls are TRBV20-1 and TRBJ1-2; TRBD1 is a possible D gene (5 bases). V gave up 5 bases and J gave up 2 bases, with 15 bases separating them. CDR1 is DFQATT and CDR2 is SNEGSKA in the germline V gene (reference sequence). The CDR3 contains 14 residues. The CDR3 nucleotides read TGCAGTGCTCTCGGCGGGGGTGGGAACTATGGCTACACCTTC. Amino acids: CSALGGGGNYGYTF.

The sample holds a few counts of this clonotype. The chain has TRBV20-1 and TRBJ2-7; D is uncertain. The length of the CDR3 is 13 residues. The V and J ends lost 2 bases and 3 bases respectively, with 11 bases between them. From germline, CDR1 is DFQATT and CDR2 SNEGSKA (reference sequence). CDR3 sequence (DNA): TGCAGTGCTAGACCGACAACAAGCTACGAGCAGTACTTC. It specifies CSARPTTSYEQYF.

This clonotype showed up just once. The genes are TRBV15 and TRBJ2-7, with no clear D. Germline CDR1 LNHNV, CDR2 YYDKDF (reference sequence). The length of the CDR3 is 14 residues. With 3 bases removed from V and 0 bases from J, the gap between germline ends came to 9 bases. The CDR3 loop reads CATSRVGSSYEQYF. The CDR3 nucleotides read TGTGCCACCAGCAGGGTAGGGTCCTCCTACGAGCAGTACTTC. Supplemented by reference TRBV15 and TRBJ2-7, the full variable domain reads DAMVIQNPRYQVTQFGKPVTLSCSQTLNHNVMYWYQQKSSQAPKLLFHYYDKDFNNEADTPDNFQSRRPNTSFCFLDIRSPGLGDTAMYLCATSRVGSSYEQYFGPGTRLTVT.

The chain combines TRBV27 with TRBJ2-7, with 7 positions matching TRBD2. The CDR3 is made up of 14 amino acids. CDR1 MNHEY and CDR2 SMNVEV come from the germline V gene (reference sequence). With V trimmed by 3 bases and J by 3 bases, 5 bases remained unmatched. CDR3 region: CASSLGGSGYEQYF. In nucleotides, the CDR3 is TGTGCCAGCAGTTTGGGCGGGAGCGGCTACGAGCAGTACTTC.

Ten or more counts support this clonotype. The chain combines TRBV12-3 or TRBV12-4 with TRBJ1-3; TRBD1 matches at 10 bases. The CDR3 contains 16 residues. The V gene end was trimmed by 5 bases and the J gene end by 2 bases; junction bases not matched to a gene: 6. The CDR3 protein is CASSTRQGATGNTIYF. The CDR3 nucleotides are TGTGCCAGCAGTACTCGACAGGGGGCGACTGGAAACACCATATATTTT.

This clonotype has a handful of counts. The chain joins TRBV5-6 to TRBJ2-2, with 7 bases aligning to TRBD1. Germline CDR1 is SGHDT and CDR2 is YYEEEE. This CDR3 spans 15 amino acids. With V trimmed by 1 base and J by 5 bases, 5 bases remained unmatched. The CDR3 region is CASSLLGGPTGELFF. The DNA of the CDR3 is TGTGCCAGCAGCTTGCTAGGGGGCCCTACCGGGGAGCTGTTTTTT.

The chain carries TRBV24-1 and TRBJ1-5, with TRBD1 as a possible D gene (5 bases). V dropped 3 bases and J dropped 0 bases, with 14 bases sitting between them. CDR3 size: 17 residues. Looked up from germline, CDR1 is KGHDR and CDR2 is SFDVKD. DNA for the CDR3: TGTGCCACCAGTGATCCGGGACGGGGAAATAGCAATCAGCCCCAGCATTTT. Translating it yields CATSDPGRGNSNQPQHF.

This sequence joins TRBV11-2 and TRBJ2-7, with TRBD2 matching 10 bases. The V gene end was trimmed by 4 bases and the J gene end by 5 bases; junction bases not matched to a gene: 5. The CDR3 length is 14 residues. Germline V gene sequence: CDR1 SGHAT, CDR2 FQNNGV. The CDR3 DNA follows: TGTGCCAGCAGCTCTAGCGGGAGCCTGGACGAGCAGTACTTC. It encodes CASSSSGSLDEQYF. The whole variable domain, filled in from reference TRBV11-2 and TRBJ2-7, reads EAGVAQSPRYKIIEKRQSVAFWCNPISGHATLYWYQQILGQGPKLLIQFQNNGVVDDSQLPKDRFSAERLKGVDSTLKIQPAKLEDSAVYLCASSSSGSLDEQYFGPGTRLTVT.

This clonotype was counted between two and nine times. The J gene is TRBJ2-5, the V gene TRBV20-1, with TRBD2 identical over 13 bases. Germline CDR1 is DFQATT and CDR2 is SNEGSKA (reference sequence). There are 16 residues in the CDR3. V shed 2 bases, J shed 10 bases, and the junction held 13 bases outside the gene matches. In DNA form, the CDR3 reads TGCAGTGCTAGACCCACTAGCGGGAGGGCCCTCAAGGGCCAGTACTTC. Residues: CSARPTSGRALKGQYF.

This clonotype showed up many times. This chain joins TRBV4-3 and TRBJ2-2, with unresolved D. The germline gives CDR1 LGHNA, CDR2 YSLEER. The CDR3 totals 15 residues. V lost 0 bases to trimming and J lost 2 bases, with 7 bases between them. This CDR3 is CASSQEDGNTGELFF. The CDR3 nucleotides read TGCGCCAGCAGCCAAGAGGACGGAAACACCGGGGAGCTGTTTTTT.

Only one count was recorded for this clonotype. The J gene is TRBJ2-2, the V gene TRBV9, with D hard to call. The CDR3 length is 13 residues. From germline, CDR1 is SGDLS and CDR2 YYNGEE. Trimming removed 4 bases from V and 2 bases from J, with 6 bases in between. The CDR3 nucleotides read TGTGCCAGCAGCCATTCCAACACCGGGGAGCTGTTTTTT. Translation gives CASSHSNTGELFF.

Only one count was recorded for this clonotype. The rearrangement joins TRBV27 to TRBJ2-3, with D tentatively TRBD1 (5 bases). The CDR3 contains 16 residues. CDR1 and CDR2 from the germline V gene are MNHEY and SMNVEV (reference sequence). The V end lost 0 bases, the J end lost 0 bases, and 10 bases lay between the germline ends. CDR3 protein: CASSLSGERSTDTQYF. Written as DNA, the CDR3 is TGTGCCAGCAGTTTATCAGGGGAACGGAGCACAGATACGCAGTATTTT.

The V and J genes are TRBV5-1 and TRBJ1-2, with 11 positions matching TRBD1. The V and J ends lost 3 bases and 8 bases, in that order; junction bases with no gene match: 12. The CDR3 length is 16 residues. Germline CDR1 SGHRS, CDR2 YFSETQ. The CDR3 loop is CASSSTVGQGARGYTF. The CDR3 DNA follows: TGCGCCAGCAGCTCCACCGTCGGACAGGGGGCTCGAGGCTACACCTTC.

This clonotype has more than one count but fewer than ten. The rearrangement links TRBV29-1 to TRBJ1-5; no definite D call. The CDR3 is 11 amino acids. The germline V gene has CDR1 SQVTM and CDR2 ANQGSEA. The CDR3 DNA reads TGCAGTGTGGGATACAATCAGCCCCAGCATTTT. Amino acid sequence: CSVGYNQPQHF.

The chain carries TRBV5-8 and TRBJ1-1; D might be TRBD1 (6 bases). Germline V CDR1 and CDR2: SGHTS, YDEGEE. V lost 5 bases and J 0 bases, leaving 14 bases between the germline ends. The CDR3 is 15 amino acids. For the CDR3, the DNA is TGTGCCAGCAGACCGAGGGGGAGAGTGAACACTGAAGCTTTCTTT. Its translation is CASRPRGRVNTEAFF.

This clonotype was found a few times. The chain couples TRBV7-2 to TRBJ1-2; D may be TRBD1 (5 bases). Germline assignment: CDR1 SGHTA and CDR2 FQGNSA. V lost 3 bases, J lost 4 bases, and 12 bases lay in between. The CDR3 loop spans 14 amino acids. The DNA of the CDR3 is TGTGCCAGCAGCTTTGCGACAGCTTCCTATGGCTACACCTTC. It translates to CASSFATASYGYTF. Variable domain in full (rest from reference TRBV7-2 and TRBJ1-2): GAGVSQSPSNKVTEKGKDVELRCDPISGHTALYWYRQSLGQGLEFLIYFQGNSAPDKSGLPSDRFSAERTGGSVSTLTIQRTQQEDSAVYLCASSFATASYGYTFGSGTRLTVV.

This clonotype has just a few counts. The CDR3 spells CASSLGPPDSNQPQHF. Written as DNA, the CDR3 is TGTGCCAGCAGCTTAGGACCGCCTGATAGCAATCAGCCCCAGCATTTT. V usage is TRBV7-9 and J usage is TRBJ1-5; D is undetermined. The CDR3 is 16 amino acids. Trimming removed 1 base from V and 0 bases from J, with 10 bases in between. In germline, CDR1 is SEHNR, CDR2 FQNEAQ (reference sequence).

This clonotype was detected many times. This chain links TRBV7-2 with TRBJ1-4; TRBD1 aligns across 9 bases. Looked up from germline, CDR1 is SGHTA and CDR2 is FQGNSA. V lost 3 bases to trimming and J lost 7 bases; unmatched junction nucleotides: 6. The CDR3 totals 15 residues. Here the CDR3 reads CASSFGQGMREKLFF. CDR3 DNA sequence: TGTGCCAGCAGCTTTGGACAGGGGATGCGTGAAAAACTGTTTTTT. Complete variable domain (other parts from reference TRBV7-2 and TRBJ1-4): GAGVSQSPSNKVTEKGKDVELRCDPISGHTALYWYRQSLGQGLEFLIYFQGNSAPDKSGLPSDRFSAERTGGSVSTLTIQRTQQEDSAVYLCASSFGQGMREKLFFGSGTQLSVL.

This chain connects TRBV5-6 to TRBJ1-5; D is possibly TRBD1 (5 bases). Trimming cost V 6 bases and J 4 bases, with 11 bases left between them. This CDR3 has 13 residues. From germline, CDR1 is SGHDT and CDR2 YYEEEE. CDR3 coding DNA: TGTGCCAGCACCTCATGGGGGAATCAGCCCCAGCATTTT. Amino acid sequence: CASTSWGNQPQHF.

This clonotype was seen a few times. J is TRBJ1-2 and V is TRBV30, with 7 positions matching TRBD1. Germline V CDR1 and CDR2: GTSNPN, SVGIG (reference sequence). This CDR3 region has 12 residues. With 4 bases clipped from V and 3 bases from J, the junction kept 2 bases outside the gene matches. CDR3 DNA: TGTGCCTGGACCGGGACAGACTATGGCTACACCTTC. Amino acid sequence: CAWTGTDYGYTF.

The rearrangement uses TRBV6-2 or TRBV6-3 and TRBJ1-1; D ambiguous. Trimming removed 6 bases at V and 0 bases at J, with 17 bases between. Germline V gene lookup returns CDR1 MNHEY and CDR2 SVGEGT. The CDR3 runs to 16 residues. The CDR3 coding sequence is TGTGCCAGCAGAATTTGGGCGGCAGGCATGAACACTGAAGCTTTCTTT. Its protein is CASRIWAAGMNTEAFF.

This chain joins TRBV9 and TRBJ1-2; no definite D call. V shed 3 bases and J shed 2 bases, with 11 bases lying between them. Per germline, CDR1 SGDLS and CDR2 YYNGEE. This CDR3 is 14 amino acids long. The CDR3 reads CASSGGFLNYGYTF. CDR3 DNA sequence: TGTGCCAGCAGCGGAGGGTTTCTCAACTATGGCTACACCTTC.

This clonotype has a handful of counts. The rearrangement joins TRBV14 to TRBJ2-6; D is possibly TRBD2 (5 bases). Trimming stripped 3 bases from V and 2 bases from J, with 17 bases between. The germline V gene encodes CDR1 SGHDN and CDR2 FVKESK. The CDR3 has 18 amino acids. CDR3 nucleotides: TGTGCCAGCAGCCAGTCACGGCCGGGGAAAACTGGGGCCAACGTCCTGACTTTC. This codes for CASSQSRPGKTGANVLTF.

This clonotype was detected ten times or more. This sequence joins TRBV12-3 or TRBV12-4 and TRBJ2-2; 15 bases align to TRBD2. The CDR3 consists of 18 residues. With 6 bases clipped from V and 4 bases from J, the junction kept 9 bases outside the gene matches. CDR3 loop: CASSLGLAGGLGTGELFF. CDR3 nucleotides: TGTGCCAGCAGCCTCGGACTAGCGGGGGGGCTTGGCACCGGGGAGCTGTTTTTT.

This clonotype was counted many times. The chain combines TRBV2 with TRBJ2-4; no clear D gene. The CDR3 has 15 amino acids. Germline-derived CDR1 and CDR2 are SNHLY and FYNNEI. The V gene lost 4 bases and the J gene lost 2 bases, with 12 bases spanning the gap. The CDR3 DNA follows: TGTGCCAGCAGTGGAATGGATTTGACCAAAAACATTCAGTACTTC. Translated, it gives CASSGMDLTKNIQYF.

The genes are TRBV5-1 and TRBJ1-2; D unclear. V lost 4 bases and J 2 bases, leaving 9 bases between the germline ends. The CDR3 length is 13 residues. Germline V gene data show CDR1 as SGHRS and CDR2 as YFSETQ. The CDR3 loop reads CASSPGENYGYTF. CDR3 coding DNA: TGCGCCAGCAGCCCCGGGGAGAACTATGGCTACACCTTC.

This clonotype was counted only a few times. The CDR3 coding sequence is TGTGCCAGCAGTCGACCCGAGCGGGGGCCCAACGAGCAGTACTTC. Translated, it gives CASSRPERGPNEQYF. The rearrangement joins TRBV28 to TRBJ2-7; TRBD2 matches at 8 bases. Trimming at V came to 5 bases and at J to 5 bases, leaving 11 bases not matched to a gene. The CDR3 has 15 residues. The germline gives CDR1 MDHEN, CDR2 SYDVKM. Drawing the rest from reference TRBV28 and TRBJ2-7, the complete variable domain is DVKVTQSSRYLVKRTGEKVFLECVQDMDHENMFWYRQDPGLGLRLIYFSYDVKMKEKGDIPEGYSVSREKKERFSLILESASTNQTSMYLCASSRPERGPNEQYFGPGTRLTVT.

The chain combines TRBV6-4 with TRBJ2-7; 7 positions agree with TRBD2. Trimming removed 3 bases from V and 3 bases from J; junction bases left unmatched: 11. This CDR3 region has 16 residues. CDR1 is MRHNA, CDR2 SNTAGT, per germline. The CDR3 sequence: CASSELATSDIYEQYF. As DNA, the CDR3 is TGTGCCAGCAGTGAACTAGCGACGTCGGATATCTACGAGCAGTACTTC.